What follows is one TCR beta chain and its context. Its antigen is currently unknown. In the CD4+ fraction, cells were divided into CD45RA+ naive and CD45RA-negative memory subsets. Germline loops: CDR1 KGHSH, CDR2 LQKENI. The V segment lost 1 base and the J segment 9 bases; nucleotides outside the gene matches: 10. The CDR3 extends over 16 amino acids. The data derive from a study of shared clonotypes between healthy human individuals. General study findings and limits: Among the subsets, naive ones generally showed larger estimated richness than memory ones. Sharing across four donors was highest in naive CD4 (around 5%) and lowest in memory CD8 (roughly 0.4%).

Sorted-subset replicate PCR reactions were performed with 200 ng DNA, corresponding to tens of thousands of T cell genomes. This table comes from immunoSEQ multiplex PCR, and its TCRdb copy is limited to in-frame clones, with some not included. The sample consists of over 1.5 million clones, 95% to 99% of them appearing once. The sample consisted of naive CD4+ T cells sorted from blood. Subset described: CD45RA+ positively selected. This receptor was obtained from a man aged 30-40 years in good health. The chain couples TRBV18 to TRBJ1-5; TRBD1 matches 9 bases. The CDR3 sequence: CASSPLSGTGFPPQHF. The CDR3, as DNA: TGTGCCAGCTCACCACTCAGCGGGACAGGGTTTCCGCCCCAGCATTTT.